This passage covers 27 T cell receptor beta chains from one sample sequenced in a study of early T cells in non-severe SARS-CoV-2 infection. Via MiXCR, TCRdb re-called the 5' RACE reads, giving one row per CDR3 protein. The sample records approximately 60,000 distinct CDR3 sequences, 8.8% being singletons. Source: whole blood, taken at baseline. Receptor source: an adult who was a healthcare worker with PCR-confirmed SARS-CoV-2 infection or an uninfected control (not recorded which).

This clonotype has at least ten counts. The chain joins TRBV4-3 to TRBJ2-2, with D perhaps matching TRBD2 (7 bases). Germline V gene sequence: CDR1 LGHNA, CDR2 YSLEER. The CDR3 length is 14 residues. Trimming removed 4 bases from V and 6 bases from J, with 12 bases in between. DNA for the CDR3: TGCGCCAGCAGCCGTATAGGGGGGGCCGGGGAGCTGTTTTTT. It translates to CASSRIGGAGELFF.

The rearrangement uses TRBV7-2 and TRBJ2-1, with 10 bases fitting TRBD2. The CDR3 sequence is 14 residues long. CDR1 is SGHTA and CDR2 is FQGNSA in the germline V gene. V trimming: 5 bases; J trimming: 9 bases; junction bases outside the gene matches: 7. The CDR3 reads CASSTGLATREQFF. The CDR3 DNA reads TGTGCCAGCAGCACGGGACTAGCGACCCGTGAGCAGTTCTTC.

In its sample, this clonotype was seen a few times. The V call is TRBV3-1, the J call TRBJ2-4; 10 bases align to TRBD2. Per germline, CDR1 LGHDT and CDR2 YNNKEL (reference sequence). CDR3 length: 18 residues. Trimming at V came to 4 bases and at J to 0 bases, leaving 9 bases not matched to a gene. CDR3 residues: CASSPLAGERVAKNIQYF. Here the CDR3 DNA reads TGTGCCAGCAGCCCCCTAGCGGGAGAGCGCGTAGCCAAAAACATTCAGTACTTC.

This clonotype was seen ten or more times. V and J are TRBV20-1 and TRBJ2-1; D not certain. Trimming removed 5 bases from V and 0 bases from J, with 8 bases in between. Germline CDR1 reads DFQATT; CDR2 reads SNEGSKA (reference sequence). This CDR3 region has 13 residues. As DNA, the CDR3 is TGCAGTGCTTCTTTTAGCTCCTACAATGAGCAGTTCTTC. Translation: CSASFSSYNEQFF.

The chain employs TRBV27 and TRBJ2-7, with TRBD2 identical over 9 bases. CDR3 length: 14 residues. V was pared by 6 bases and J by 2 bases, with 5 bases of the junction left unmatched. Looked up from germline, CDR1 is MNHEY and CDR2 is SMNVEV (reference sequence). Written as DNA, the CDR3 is TGTGCCAGCAGCTCTAGCGGGGAGGCCTACGAGCAGTACTTC. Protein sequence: CASSSSGEAYEQYF.

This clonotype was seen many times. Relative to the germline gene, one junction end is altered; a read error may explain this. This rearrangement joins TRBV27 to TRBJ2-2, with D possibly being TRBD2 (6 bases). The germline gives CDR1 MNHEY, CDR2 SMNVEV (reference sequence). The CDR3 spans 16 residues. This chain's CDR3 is CASSLRDGGTSGVLFF. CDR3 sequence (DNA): TGTGCCAGCAGTTTGAGGGACGGAGGGACCTCGGGGGTGCTGTTTTTT.

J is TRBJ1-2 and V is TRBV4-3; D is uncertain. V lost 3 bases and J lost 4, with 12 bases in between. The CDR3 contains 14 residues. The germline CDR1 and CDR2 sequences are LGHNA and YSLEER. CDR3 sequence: CASSQAGSTYGYTF. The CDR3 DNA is TGCGCCAGCAGCCAGGCAGGCAGTACCTATGGCTACACCTTC.

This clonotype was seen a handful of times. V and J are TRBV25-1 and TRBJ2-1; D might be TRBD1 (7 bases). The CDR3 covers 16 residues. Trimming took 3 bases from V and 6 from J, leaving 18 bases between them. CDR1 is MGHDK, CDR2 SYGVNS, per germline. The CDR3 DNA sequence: TGTGCCAGCAGTGAGGGGGGAAGGGGGCTGAGCAATGAGCAGTTCTTC. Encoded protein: CASSEGGRGLSNEQFF. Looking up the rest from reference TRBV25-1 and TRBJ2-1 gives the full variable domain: EADIYQTPRYLVIGTGKKITLECSQTMGHDKMYWYQQDPGMELHLIHYSYGVNSTEKGDLSSESTVSRIRTEHFPLTLESARPSHTSQYLCASSEGGRGLSNEQFFGPGTRLTVL.

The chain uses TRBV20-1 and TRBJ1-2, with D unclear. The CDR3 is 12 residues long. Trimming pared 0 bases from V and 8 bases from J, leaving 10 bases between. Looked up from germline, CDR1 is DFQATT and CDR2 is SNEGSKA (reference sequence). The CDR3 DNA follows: TGCAGTGCTAGAGACCCCGCGCGAGGCTACACCTTC. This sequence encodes CSARDPARGYTF.

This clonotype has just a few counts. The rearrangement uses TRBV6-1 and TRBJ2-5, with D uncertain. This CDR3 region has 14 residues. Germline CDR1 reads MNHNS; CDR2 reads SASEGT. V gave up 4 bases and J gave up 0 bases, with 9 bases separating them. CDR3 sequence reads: CASSGAAYQETQYF. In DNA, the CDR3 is TGTGCCAGCAGTGGGGCGGCATACCAAGAGACCCAGTACTTC.

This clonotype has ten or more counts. The CDR3 nucleotides read TGCAGTGCCACGTGGACAGACTATGGCTACACCTTC. Protein: CSATWTDYGYTF. The chain couples TRBV20-1 to TRBJ1-2; D is perhaps TRBD1 (6 bases). CDR1 DFQATT and CDR2 SNEGSKA come from the germline V gene (reference sequence). The V end was cut by 6 bases, the J end by 3 bases, with 11 bases between. This CDR3 has 12 amino acids.

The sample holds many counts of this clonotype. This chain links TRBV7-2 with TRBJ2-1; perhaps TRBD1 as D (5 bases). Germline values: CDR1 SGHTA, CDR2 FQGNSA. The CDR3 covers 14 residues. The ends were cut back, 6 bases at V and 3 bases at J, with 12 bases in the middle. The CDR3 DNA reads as TGTGCCAGCAGATATAGACAGAGCTACAATGAGCAGTTCTTC. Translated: CASRYRQSYNEQFF. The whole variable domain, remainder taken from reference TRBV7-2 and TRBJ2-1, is GAGVSQSPSNKVTEKGKDVELRCDPISGHTALYWYRQSLGQGLEFLIYFQGNSAPDKSGLPSDRFSAERTGGSVSTLTIQRTQQEDSAVYLCASRYRQSYNEQFFGPGTRLTVL.

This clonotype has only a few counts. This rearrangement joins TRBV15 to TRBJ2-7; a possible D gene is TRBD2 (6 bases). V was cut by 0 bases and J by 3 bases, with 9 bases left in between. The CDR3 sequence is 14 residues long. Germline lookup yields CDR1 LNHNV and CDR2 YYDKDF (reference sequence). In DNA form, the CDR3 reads TGTGCCACCAGCAGAGATCCGGGGGACTACGAGCAGTACTTC. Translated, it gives CATSRDPGDYEQYF.

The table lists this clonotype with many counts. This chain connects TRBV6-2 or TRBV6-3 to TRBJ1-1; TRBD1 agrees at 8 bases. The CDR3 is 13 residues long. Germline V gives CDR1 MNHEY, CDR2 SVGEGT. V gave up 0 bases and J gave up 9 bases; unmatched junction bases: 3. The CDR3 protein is CASSYSDRVKAFF. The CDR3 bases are TGTGCCAGCAGTTACTCGGACAGGGTGAAAGCTTTCTTT.

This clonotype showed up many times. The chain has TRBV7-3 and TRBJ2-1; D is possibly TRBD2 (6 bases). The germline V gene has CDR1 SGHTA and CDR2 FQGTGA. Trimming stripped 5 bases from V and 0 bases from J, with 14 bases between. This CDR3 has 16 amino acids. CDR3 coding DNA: TGTGCCAGCAGCGCGACGGCGGGGTACTCCTACAATGAGCAGTTCTTC. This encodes CASSATAGYSYNEQFF.

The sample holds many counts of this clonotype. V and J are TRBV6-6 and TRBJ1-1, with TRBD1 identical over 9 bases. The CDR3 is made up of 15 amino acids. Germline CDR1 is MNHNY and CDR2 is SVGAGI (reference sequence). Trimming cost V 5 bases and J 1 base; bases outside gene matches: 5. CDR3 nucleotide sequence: TGTGCCAGCAGTACTACGACAGGGGGGAACACTGAAGCTTTCTTT. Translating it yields CASSTTTGGNTEAFF.

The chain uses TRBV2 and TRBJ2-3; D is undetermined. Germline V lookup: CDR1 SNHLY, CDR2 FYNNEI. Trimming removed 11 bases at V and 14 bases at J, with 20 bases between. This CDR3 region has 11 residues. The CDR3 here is CAGTLQRLAYF. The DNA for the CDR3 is TGTGCCGGCACACTCCAACGGCTGGCGTATTTT.

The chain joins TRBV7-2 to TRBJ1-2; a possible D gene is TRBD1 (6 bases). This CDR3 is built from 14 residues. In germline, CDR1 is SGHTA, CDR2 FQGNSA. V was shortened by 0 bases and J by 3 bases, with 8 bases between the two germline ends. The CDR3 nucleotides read TGTGCCAGCAGCTTAGCGGCAGGGGACTATGGCTACACCTTC. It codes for CASSLAAGDYGYTF.

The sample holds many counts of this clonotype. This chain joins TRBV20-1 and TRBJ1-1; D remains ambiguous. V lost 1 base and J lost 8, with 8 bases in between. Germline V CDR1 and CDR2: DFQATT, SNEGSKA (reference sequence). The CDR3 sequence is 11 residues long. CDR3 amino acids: CSARGVWEAFF. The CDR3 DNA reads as TGCAGTGCTAGAGGCGTATGGGAAGCTTTCTTT.

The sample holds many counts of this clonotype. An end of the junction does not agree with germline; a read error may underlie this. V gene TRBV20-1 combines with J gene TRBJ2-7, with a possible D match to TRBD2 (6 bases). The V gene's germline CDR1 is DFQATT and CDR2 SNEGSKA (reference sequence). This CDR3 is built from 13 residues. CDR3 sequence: CSAHRTNPYQQYF. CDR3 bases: TGCAGTGCCCACAGGACTAATCCCTACCAGCAGTACTTC.

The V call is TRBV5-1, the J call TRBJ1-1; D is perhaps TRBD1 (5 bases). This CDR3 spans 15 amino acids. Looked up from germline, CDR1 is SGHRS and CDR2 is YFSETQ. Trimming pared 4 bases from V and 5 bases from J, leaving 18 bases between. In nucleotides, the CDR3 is TGCGCCAGCAGCGGGGACGGCCTAGGGATTACTGAAGCTTTCTTT. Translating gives CASSGDGLGITEAFF.

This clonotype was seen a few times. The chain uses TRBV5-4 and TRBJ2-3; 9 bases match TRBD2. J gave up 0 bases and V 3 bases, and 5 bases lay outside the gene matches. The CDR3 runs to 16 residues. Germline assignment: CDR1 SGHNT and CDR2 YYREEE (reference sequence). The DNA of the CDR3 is TGTGCCAGCAGCTCACGGACTAGCGCTAGCACAGATACGCAGTATTTT. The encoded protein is CASSSRTSASTDTQYF.

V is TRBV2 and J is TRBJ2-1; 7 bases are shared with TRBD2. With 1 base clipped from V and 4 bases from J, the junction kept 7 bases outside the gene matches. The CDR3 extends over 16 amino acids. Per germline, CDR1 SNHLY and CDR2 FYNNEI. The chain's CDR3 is CASSEVRLAVYNEQFF. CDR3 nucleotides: TGTGCCAGCAGTGAAGTAAGGCTAGCGGTTTACAATGAGCAGTTCTTC.

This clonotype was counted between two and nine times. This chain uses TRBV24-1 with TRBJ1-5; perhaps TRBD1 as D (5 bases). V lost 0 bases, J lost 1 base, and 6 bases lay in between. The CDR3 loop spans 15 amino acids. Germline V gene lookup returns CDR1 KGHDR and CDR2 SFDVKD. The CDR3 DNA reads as TGTGCCACCAGTGATTTGGGGGGAAGCAATCAGCCCCAGCATTTT. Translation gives CATSDLGGSNQPQHF.

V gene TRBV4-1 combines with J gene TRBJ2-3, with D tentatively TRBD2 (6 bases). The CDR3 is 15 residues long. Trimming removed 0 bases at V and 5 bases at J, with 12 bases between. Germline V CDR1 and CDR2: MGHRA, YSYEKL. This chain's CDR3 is CASSQDLGEVDTQYF. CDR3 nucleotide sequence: TGCGCCAGCAGCCAAGATTTGGGGGAGGTAGATACGCAGTATTTT.

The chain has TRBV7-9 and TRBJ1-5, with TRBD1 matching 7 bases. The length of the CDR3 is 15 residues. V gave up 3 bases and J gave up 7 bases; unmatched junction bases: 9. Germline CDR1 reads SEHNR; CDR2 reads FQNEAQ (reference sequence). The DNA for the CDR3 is TGTGCCAGCAGCTTCGGGACAGAATTGCGGCAGCCCCAGCATTTT. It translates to CASSFGTELRQPQHF.

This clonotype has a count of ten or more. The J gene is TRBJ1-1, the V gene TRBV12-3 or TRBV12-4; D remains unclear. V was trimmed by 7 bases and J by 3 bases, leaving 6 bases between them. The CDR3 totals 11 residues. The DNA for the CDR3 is TGTGCCAGCACCCCATACACTGAAGCTTTCTTT. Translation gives CASTPYTEAFF.